The clone carrying this T cell receptor beta chain was picked up many times. Germline loops: CDR1 SGDLS, CDR2 YYNGEE. The CDR3 is 13 residues long. V dropped 0 bases and J dropped 8 bases, with 9 bases sitting between them. This record comes from a study of CD8 T cells in ankylosing spondylitis. From the 5' RACE reads, TCRdb called clonotypes with MiXCR, one entry per CDR3 protein. The table records some 25,000 distinct CDR3 sequences, 2.5% of them present only once. The clonotype was recovered from a female donor with ankylosing spondylitis or in good health (not recorded which). This chain connects TRBV9 to TRBJ1-5; no clear D. The sequenced sample consisted of blood, either unsorted or a sorted T cell fraction (not recorded which). The CDR3: CASSVGLVEPQHF. The CDR3 coding sequence is TGTGCCAGCAGCGTAGGATTAGTGGAGCCCCAGCATTTT. Filled out from reference TRBV9 and TRBJ1-5, the complete variable domain reads DSGVTQTPKHLITATGQRVTLRCSPRSGDLSVYWYQQSLDQGLQFLIQYYNGEERAKGNILERFSAQQFPDLHSELNLSSLELGDSALYFCASSVGLVEPQHFGDGTRLSIL.